Shown below are 26 T cell receptor beta chains from a single sample sequenced in a study of cytomegalovirus exposure and HLA in healthy donors. The study ran its PCR with 60 Vbeta and 13 Jbeta primers. Only in-frame clones appear in the TCRdb table, and some are missing; sequencing was by immunoSEQ multiplex PCR. The sample comprises approximately 92,000 clones, over 75% of which are singletons, and under 8% rests with the top ten. What was sequenced was PBMCs. Receptor source: a man aged 50-59 years in good health and CMV-seropositive.

The J gene is TRBJ2-1, the V gene TRBV30; D unclear. The germline CDR1 and CDR2 sequences are GTSNPN and SVGIG (reference sequence). The CDR3 covers 13 residues. Between the trimmed V and J ends, which lost 2 bases and 7 bases, there was a span of 12 bases. DNA for the CDR3: TGTGCCTGGAGTTTCCTAGGTGGAAATGAGCAGTTCTTC. Its translation is CAWSFLGGNEQFF.

The chain has TRBV5-5 and TRBJ2-3; TRBD2 is a possible D gene (7 bases). In germline, CDR1 is SGHKS, CDR2 YYEKEE (reference sequence). Trimming cost V 4 bases and J 2 bases, with 17 bases left between them. CDR3 length: 16 amino acids. Here the CDR3 DNA reads TGTGCCAGCAGCCCTGGGGGGGCCGATTACACAGATACGCAGTATTTT. As protein: CASSPGGADYTDTQYF.

This clone was counted once. The chain couples TRBV5-6 to TRBJ2-5; tentatively, D is TRBD2 (5 bases). The DNA end is a closer match to TRBJ2-7, so the J assignment may be wrong. This CDR3 is built from 15 residues. Germline CDR1 reads SGHDT; CDR2 reads YYEEEE. Written as DNA, the CDR3 is TGTGCCAGCAGCTTGGGCCTAGCTATTGCCCACGAGCAGTACTTC. Encoded protein: CASSLGLAIAHEQYF.

The chain joins TRBV9 to TRBJ1-1; D unresolved. Trimming cost V 4 bases and J 1 base, with 8 bases left between them. The CDR3 is 13 residues long. Germline V gene sequence: CDR1 SGDLS, CDR2 YYNGEE. The CDR3 here is CASSTSRNTEAFF. The CDR3, as DNA: TGTGCCAGCAGCACTAGTAGGAACACTGAAGCTTTCTTT.

The V call is TRBV9, the J call TRBJ1-4; D remains ambiguous. CDR1 is SGDLS and CDR2 is YYNGEE in the germline V gene. The CDR3 has 15 residues. The ends were cut back, 7 bases at V and 0 bases at J, with 13 bases in the middle. In nucleotides, the CDR3 is TGTGCCAGCGGGTCCGGAGTTGCAACTAATGAAAAACTGTTTTTT. Its protein product is CASGSGVATNEKLFF.

The J gene is TRBJ2-5, the V gene TRBV5-5, with D unclear. Looked up from germline, CDR1 is SGHKS and CDR2 is YYEKEE (reference sequence). Trimming cost V 0 bases and J 2 bases, with 5 bases left between them. There are 13 residues in the CDR3. The CDR3, as DNA: TGTGCCAGCAGCTTGGAGACTCAAGAGACCCAGTACTTC. Its protein product is CASSLETQETQYF.

V gene TRBV9 combines with J gene TRBJ1-2; D remains unclear. CDR1 and CDR2 (germline): SGDLS, YYNGEE. CDR3 length: 15 residues. V dropped 4 bases and J dropped 6 bases, with 19 bases sitting between them. The CDR3 reads CASSPQGGLTNGYTF. CDR3 coding DNA: TGTGCCAGCAGCCCTCAAGGCGGGCTGACAAATGGCTACACCTTC.

CDR3 loop: CASHGQGRTDTQYF. The CDR3 DNA is TGTGCCAGTCACGGACAGGGAAGGACAGATACGCAGTATTTT. This sequence joins TRBV19 and TRBJ2-3, with 8 bases matching TRBD1. Germline loops: CDR1 LNHDA, CDR2 SQIVND (reference sequence). J lost 3 bases, V lost 8 bases, and 7 bases had no gene match. CDR3 length equals 14 residues.

The chain recombines TRBV7-6 with TRBJ2-3, with 7 bases aligning to TRBD2. This CDR3 spans 16 amino acids. CDR1 and CDR2 from the germline V gene are SGHVS and FNYEAQ. The V and J ends lost 3 bases and 0 bases, in that order; junction bases with no gene match: 6. DNA for the CDR3: TGTGCCAGCAGCTTGACATCTAGCGGAAGCACAGATACGCAGTATTTT. Its protein is CASSLTSSGSTDTQYF.

This chain connects TRBV7-2 to TRBJ1-1, with D possibly matching TRBD1 (5 bases). From germline, CDR1 is SGHTA and CDR2 FQGNSA. V lost 3 bases and J lost 8, with 19 bases in between. This CDR3 region has 15 residues. The CDR3 coding sequence is TGTGCCAGCAGCTTCTCAGGAACGGGGGGGGAAGAAGCTTTCTTT. Translating gives CASSFSGTGGEEAFF. The full variable domain, in which reference TRBV7-2 and TRBJ1-1 provide the parts outside the CDR3, is GAGVSQSPSNKVTEKGKDVELRCDPISGHTALYWYRQSLGQGLEFLIYFQGNSAPDKSGLPSDRFSAERTGGSVSTLTIQRTQQEDSAVYLCASSFSGTGGEEAFFGQGTRLTVV.

In this sample, this clone turned up a few times. The gene calls are TRBV5-5 and TRBJ1-1; weak D call: TRBD1 (5 bases). CDR3 size: 13 residues. Germline V gives CDR1 SGHKS, CDR2 YYEKEE (reference sequence). The germline V and J ends were trimmed by 0 bases and 3 bases, with 6 bases remaining between them. The CDR3: CASSLARDTEAFF. The CDR3 DNA is TGTGCCAGCAGCTTGGCCAGGGACACTGAAGCTTTCTTT.

This clone was recorded a few times. The chain joins TRBV7-2 to TRBJ2-7; D is uncertain. The germline CDR1 and CDR2 sequences are SGHTA and FQGNSA. Trimming removed 5 bases from V and 2 bases from J, with 7 bases in between. CDR3 length: 12 residues. CDR3 bases: TGTGCCAGCAGCCTTACAACCTACGAGCAGTACTTC. This sequence encodes CASSLTTYEQYF.

The chain joins TRBV6-4 to TRBJ1-6, with D maybe TRBD1 (6 bases). V was trimmed by 7 bases and J by 10 bases, leaving 23 bases between them. Germline values: CDR1 MRHNA, CDR2 SNTAGT. This CDR3 has 16 residues. The CDR3 DNA reads as TGTGCCAGCATTCCTCTCCCAGGGGTGATAAGGTCACCCCTCCACTTT. It encodes CASIPLPGVIRSPLHF.

This chain joins TRBV10-2 and TRBJ2-6; a possible D gene is TRBD2 (6 bases). Deletions cut 0 bases from V and 0 bases from J, with 12 bases between. CDR3 length equals 18 residues. Germline CDR1 is WSHSY and CDR2 is SAAADI. The CDR3 protein is CASSESVGGSSGANVLTF. CDR3 nucleotides: TGCGCCAGCAGTGAGTCGGTGGGGGGAAGCTCTGGGGCCAACGTCCTGACTTTC.

This clone was seen a few times. The chain carries TRBV27 and TRBJ2-7; maybe TRBD2 (6 bases). The V and J ends lost 6 bases and 4 bases respectively, with 13 bases between them. Germline lookup yields CDR1 MNHEY and CDR2 SMNVEV (reference sequence). This CDR3 spans 13 amino acids. The CDR3 region is CASSRGSGYEQYF. The CDR3 region has the DNA TGTGCCAGCAGCCGGGGGTCCGGTTACGAGCAGTACTTC.

A word on this clone: One junction end does not reproduce the germline sequence, and a read error may be involved. This chain links TRBV7-9 with TRBJ1-3, with D perhaps matching TRBD1 (5 bases). CDR1 is SEHNR and CDR2 is FQNEAQ in the germline V gene (reference sequence). The CDR3 is 12 residues long. The DNA of the CDR3 is TGTTCCAGCAGCGCGACAGTAAACACCATATATTTT. Its translation: CSSSATVNTIYF.

A word on this clone: At one boundary the junction diverges from the germline segment, which might be a read error. J is TRBJ1-2 and V is TRBV6-5; D gene unclear. Germline V gene data show CDR1 as MNHEY and CDR2 as SVGAGI. The CDR3 has 12 residues. The CDR3 protein is CASSSPNYGYTF. The CDR3 coding sequence is TGTGCCAGCAGTTCGCCTAATTATGGCTACACCTTC.

This clone was recorded only once. The chain joins TRBV28 to TRBJ2-5; D is ambiguous. The CDR3 has 13 amino acids. V lost 2 bases and J lost 1, with 5 bases in between. Germline CDR1 and CDR2: MDHEN and SYDVKM. The CDR3 nucleotides are TGTGCCAGCAGTTTACCGGGCCAAGAGACCCAGTACTTC. Amino acid sequence: CASSLPGQETQYF.

This sequence joins TRBV2 and TRBJ2-5; maybe TRBD1 (6 bases). The DNA end favors TRBJ2-7, so the J call may be wrong. Per the germline V gene, CDR1 is SNHLY and CDR2 is FYNNEI. This CDR3 is 15 amino acids long. The CDR3 reads CASSERQAITYEQYF. The CDR3 nucleotides are TGTGCCAGCAGTGAACGACAGGCGATAACCTACGAGCAGTACTTC.

The chain couples TRBV5-4 to TRBJ2-5; D unclear. CDR3 length: 14 residues. Trimming pared 0 bases from V and 2 bases from J, leaving 8 bases between. CDR1 and CDR2 (germline): SGHNT, YYREEE (reference sequence). Here the CDR3 DNA reads TGTGCCAGCAGCTTGGGAACACAACAAGAGACCCAGTACTTC. Its protein product is CASSLGTQQETQYF.

The J gene is TRBJ2-5, the V gene TRBV6-5; possible D gene TRBD2, 6 bases. This CDR3 is 15 amino acids long. V was pared by 6 bases and J by 9 bases, with 23 bases between. Germline CDR1 is MNHEY and CDR2 is SVGAGI. CDR3 loop: CASRSAGGLWDPQYF. Here the CDR3 DNA reads TGTGCCAGCAGAAGCGCCGGGGGACTGTGGGATCCCCAGTACTTC.

The chain combines TRBV6-5 with TRBJ2-2; 7 bases align to TRBD2. This CDR3 contains 16 residues. CDR1 is MNHEY and CDR2 is SVGAGI in the germline V gene. With 2 bases clipped from V and 5 bases from J, the junction kept 8 bases outside the gene matches. Written as DNA, the CDR3 is TGTGCCAGCAGTTACCGCCCGCTAGCGGAAACCGGGGAGCTGTTTTTT. Protein: CASSYRPLAETGELFF.

J is TRBJ2-3 and V is TRBV5-8; a possible D gene is TRBD2 (5 bases). The CDR3 loop spans 12 amino acids. V lost 5 bases, J lost 8 bases, and 12 bases lay in between. Germline loops: CDR1 SGHTS, CDR2 YDEGEE. The CDR3 sequence: CASRWTETTQYF. The CDR3 DNA reads as TGTGCCAGCAGGTGGACTGAGACTACGCAGTATTTT.

In its sample, this clone was seen a few times. The J gene is TRBJ2-5, the V gene TRBV7-2; no reliable D call. With 0 bases removed from V and 1 base from J, the gap between germline ends came to 6 bases. The length of the CDR3 is 14 residues. Germline V gives CDR1 SGHTA, CDR2 FQGNSA. The CDR3 loop is CASSLARVQETQYF. The CDR3 DNA follows: TGTGCCAGCAGCTTAGCTCGAGTCCAAGAGACCCAGTACTTC.

V gene TRBV25-1 combines with J gene TRBJ1-2; TRBD1 matches 9 bases. The length of the CDR3 is 13 residues. V shed 8 bases and J 8 bases; nucleotides not matched to a gene: 9. CDR1 is MGHDK and CDR2 is SYGVNS in the germline V gene. The CDR3 region is CASGEGQGSGYTF. The CDR3 coding sequence is TGTGCCAGCGGGGAGGGACAGGGATCCGGCTACACCTTC.

In the case of this clone: A read error may produce the germline difference seen at one junction end. The chain uses TRBV7-9 and TRBJ2-5, with 11 bases identical to TRBD2. The better agreement between TRBJ2-7 and the DNA end casts doubt on the J call. In germline, CDR1 is SEHNR, CDR2 FQNEAQ (reference sequence). The CDR3 is made up of 15 amino acids. CDR3 in DNA: TGTTCCAGCAGCCCAAGACGGGGACTAGCGGACGAGCAGTACTTC. Translated: CSSSPRRGLADEQYF.